The subject of this entry is one T cell receptor (beta chain). This clonotype was recorded at least ten times. It has no known antigen specificity. No base quality values were provided; no much bigger clone lies one nucleotide off. The axillary draining lymph nodes of breast cancer patients were the source of the lymph node samples. The sample comes from a study of breast tumors, draining lymph nodes, adjacent tissues (dated by TCRdb to 2016 to 2017). Describing the broader study: TCR beta repertoires were compared across tumor, adjacent nontumor tissue and axillary lymph nodes obtained from breast cancer patients. The study aimed to assess the relationships and possible T-cell exchange between tumor, surrounding tissue and draining lymph node repertoires in human breast cancer. The investigation overall reported the following: A scenario in which most tumor T cells derive from the lymph node and then expand within tumor tissue was judged to be consistent with the data. Tumor T-cell repertoires showed less diversity than lymph node repertoires and more diversity than nontumor tissue repertoires, and tumor T-cell repertoires showed preferential V and J gene usage. Rather than being directly demonstrated, the conclusion that tumor T cells originate in lymph nodes was presented as consistent with a hypothesis. The similarity between tumor and nontumor tissue repertoires was significantly greater in luminal-like breast cancer than in basal-like breast cancer.

Sequencing used an Illumina HiSeq 2000. Multiplex PCR amplification was used to build the TCR beta chain libraries. High-throughput sequencing was used to analyze the amplified TCR beta chain products. Using fastp trimming at Q25 and MiXCR clonotype assembly, TCRdb reanalyzed the public sequencing data and kept in-frame beta chains. Rows with one shared CDR3 protein collapse into an entry with the most common genes and DNA. The sample table shows 150,000 to 200,000 distinct CDR3 sequences, and 33% are seen once. The ten largest clones capture around 3.5% of the sample. After removal of 3 bases from V and 5 bases from J, the junction retains 0 bases not matched to a gene. As encoded in the germline V gene, CDR1 is SGHDT while CDR2 is YYEEEE. The CDR3, cysteine through phenylalanine, is 13 amino acids long. Solely the CDR3 DNA is kept, with 39 bases framed from the first base.

The V and J segments used are TRBV5-6 and TRBJ2-2; 8 nucleotides in the junction match TRBD1. The sequence came from a female donor with breast cancer. Some clones in this sample may be carry-over from other donors' samples. The sequenced material came from axillary lymph node tissue. The CDR3 sequence is CASSWTGTGELFF. The nucleotide sequence is TGTGCCAGCAGCTGGACAGGGACCGGGGAGCTGTTTTTT. The reference TRBV5-6 and TRBJ2-2 proteins fill in what lies around the CDR3, so the full variable domain reads DAGVTQSPTHLIKTRGQQVTLRCSPKSGHDTVSWYQQALGQGPQFIFQYYEEEERQRGNFPDRFSGHQFPNYSSELNVNALLLGDSALYLCASSWTGTGELFFGEGSRLTVL.